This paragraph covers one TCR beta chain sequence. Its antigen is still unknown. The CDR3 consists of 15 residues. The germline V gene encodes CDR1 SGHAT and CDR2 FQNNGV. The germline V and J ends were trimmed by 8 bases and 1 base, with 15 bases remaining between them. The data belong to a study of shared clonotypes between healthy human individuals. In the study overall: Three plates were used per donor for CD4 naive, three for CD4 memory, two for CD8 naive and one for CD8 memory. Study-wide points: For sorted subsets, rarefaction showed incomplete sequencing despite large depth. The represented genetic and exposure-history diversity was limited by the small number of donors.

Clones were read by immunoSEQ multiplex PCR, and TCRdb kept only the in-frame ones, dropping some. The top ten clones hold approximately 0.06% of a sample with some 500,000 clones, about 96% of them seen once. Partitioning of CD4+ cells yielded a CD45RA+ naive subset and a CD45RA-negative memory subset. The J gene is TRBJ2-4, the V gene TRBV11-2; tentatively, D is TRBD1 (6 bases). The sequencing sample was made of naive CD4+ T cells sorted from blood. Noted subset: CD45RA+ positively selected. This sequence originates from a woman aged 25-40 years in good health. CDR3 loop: CASVDSLRAKNIQYF. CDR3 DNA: TGTGCCAGCGTGGACAGCCTCAGGGCCAAAAACATTCAGTACTTC.